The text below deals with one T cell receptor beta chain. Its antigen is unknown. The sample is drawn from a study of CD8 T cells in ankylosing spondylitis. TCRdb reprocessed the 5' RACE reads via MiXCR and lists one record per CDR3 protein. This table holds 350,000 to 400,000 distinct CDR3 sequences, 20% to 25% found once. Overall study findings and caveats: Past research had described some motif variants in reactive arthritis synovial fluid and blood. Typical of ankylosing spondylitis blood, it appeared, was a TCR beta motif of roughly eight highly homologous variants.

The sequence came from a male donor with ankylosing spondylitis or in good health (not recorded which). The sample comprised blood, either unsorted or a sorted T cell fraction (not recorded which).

The CDR3 bases are TGCAGCACTACAGGGATGGGAACTGAAGCTTTCTTT. This sequence encodes CSTTGMGTEAFF. The rearrangement uses TRBV29-1 and TRBJ1-1; D possibly corresponds to TRBD1 (6 bases). Germline V lookup: CDR1 SQVTM, CDR2 ANQGSEA. This CDR3 is built from 12 residues. V gave up 8 bases and J gave up 5 bases, with 15 bases separating them.